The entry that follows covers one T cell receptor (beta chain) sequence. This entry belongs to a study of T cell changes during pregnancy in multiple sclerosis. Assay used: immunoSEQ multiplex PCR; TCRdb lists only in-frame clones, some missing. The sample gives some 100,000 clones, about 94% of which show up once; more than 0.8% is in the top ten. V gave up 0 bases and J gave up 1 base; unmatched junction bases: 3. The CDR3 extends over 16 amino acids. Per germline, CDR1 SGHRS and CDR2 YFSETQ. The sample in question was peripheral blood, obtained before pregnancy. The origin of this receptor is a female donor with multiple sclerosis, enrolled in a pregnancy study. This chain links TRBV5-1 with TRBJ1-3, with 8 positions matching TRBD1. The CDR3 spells CASSLGTGISGNTIYF. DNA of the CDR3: TGCGCCAGCAGCTTGGGGACAGGGATTTCTGGAAACACCATATATTTT.